One T cell receptor beta chain is described in this entry. In the authors' methods: From reference gene primer amplification, estimates of nucleated cell counts were derived. Only in-frame clones appear in the TCRdb table, and some are missing; sequencing was by immunoSEQ multiplex PCR. V and J calls and clone size follow that table, whereas D and trimming were derived from the DNA. The repertoire holds roughly 340,000 clones, with about nine tenths as singletons. The sample is drawn from a study of blood T cell repertoires in COVID-19. The V end lost 2 bases, the J end lost 0 bases, and 14 bases lay between the germline ends. Germline V CDR1 and CDR2: SGHTA, FQGNSA. The CDR3 runs 16 residues.

The V gene is TRBV7-2, the J gene TRBJ2-7; a possible D gene is TRBD2 (5 bases). The TCR comes from a woman aged 50 to 65 with COVID-19, enrolled during active disease. The sequencing sample was made of peripheral blood. DNA for the CDR3: TGTGCCAGCAGCTTAAGGGCAGCGGTGAGCTCCTACGAGCAGTACTTC. It specifies CASSLRAAVSSYEQYF.